Reported below is one TCR beta chain. TCRdb called the RT-PCR reads again in MiXCR, with one record for every CDR3 protein. The sample has hundreds of thousands of distinct CDR3 sequences; about 14% are singletons. This receptor was identified in a female donor in good health, serving as a healthy control. The sequencing sample was made of memory CD4+ T cells from blood.

The CDR3 here is CASSLGGFPETQYF. CDR3 nucleotide sequence: TGTGCCAGCAGCTTAGGGGGGTTTCCAGAGACCCAGTACTTC. V is TRBV7-9 and J is TRBJ2-5; D may be TRBD1 or TRBD2 (5 bases each). Per germline, CDR1 SEHNR and CDR2 FQNEAQ (reference sequence). This CDR3 contains 14 residues. V was trimmed by 1 base and J by 4 bases, leaving 10 bases between them.